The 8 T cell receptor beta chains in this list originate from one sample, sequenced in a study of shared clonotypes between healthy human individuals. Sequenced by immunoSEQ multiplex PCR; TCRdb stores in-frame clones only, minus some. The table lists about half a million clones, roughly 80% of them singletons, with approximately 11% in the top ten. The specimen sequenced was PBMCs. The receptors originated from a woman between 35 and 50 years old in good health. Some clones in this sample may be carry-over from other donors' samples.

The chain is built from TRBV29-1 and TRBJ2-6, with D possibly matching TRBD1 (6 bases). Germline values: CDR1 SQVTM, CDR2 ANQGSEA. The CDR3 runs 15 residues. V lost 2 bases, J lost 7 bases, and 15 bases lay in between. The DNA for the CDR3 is TGCAGCGTTGAACTGGGACAATTTGGAGCCAACGTCCTGACTTTC. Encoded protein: CSVELGQFGANVLTF.

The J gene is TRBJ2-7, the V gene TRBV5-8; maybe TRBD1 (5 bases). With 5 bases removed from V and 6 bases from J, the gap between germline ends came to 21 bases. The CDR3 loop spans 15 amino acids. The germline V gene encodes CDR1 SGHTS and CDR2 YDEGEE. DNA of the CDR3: TGTGCCAGCAGGTCCCCAATCTATCAGGGTTCCGAGCAGTACTTC. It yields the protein CASRSPIYQGSEQYF.

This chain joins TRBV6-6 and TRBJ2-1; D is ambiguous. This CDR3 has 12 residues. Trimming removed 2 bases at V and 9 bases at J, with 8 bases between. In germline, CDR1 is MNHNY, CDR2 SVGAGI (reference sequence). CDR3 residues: CASSYVGIEQFF. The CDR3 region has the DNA TGTGCCAGCAGTTACGTCGGTATTGAGCAGTTCTTC.

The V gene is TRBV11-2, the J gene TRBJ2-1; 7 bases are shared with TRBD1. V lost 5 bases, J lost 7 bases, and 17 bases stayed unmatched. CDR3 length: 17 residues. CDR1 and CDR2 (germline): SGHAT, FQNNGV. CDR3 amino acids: CASSQRDRTLSANEQFF. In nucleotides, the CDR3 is TGTGCCAGCAGCCAAAGGGACAGAACCCTTTCAGCGAATGAGCAGTTCTTC.

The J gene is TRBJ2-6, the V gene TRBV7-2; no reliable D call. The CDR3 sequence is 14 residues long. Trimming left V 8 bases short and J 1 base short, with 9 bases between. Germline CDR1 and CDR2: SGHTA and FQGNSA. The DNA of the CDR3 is TGTGCCAGCGCTGATTTATCTGGGGCCAACGTCCTGACTTTC. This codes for CASADLSGANVLTF.

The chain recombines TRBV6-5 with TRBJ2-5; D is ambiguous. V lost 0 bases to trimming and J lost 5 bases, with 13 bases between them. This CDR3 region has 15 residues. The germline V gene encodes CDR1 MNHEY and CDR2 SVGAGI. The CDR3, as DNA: TGTGCCAGCAGTTACTCTCGGCGGCTTTCGGAGACCCAGTACTTC. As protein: CASSYSRRLSETQYF.

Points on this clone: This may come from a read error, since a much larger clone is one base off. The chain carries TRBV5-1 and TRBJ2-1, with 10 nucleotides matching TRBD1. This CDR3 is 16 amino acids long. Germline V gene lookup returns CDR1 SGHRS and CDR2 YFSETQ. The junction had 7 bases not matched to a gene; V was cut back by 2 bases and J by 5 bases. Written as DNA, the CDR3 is TGCGCCAGCAGCTTTTTATACGGGACAGGGGACAATGAGCAGTTCTTC. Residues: CASSFLYGTGDNEQFF. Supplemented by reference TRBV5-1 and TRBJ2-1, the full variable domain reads KAGVTQTPRYLIKTRGQQVTLSCSPISGHRSVSWYQQTPGQGLQFLFEYFSETQRNKGNFPGRFSGRQFSNSRSEMNVSTLELGDSALYLCASSFLYGTGDNEQFFGPGTRLTVL.

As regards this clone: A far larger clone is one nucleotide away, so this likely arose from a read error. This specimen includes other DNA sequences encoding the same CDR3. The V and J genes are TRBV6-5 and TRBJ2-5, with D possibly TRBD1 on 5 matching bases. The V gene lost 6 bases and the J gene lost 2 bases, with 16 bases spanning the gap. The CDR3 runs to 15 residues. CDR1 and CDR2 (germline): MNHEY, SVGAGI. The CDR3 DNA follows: TGTGCCAGCAGAGAGACCGTGGGGCAGCAAGAGACCCAGTACTTC. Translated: CASRETVGQQETQYF.